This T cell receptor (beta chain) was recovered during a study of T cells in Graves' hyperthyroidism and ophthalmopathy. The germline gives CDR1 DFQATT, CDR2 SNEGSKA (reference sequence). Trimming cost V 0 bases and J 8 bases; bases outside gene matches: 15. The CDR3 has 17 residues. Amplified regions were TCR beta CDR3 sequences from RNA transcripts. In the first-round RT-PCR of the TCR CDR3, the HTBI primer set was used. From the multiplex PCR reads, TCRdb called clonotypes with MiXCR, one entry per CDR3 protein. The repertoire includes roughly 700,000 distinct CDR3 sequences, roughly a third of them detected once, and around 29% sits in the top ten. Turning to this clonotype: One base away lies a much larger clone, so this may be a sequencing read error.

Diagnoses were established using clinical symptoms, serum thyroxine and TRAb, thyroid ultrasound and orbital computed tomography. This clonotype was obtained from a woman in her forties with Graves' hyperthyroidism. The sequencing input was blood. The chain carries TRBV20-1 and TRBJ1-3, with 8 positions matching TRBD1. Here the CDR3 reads CSARDRSRGTGGHTIYF. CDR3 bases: TGCAGTGCTAGAGATCGTAGCCGGGGAACAGGGGGACACACCATATATTTT.